This T cell receptor (beta chain) was recorded in a study of circulating and synovial CD4+ cells in juvenile arthritis. Measured with immunoSEQ multiplex PCR; TCRdb has only the in-frame clones, and not every one. This sample has some 1,300 clones, with about 91% found just once. V was clipped by 4 bases and J by 4 bases; unmatched bases: 8. This CDR3 contains 16 residues. Germline V gene data show CDR1 as SGDLS and CDR2 as YYNGEE. This clone was seen just once. The target antigen is unknown. Cells were sorted as HLA-DR+CD14-CD3+CD4+CD25low/- from PBMCs. General study results and limits: Shared-clonotype fractions with synovium likely underestimate full repertoire overlap.

Sequencing was done on a sample of HLA-DR+ CD4+ T cells from blood. Subset denoted: circulating pathogenic-like lymphocytes, sorted as HLA-DR+CD14-CD3+CD4+CD25low/- blood T cells. V gene TRBV9 combines with J gene TRBJ2-1; 10 bases match TRBD2. The source is a human patient with juvenile idiopathic arthritis. Some clones in this sample may be carry-over from other donors' samples. The CDR3 loop is CASSLPSGSGYNEQFF. CDR3 DNA sequence: TGTGCCAGCAGCTTACCTAGCGGGAGTGGGTACAATGAGCAGTTCTTC.